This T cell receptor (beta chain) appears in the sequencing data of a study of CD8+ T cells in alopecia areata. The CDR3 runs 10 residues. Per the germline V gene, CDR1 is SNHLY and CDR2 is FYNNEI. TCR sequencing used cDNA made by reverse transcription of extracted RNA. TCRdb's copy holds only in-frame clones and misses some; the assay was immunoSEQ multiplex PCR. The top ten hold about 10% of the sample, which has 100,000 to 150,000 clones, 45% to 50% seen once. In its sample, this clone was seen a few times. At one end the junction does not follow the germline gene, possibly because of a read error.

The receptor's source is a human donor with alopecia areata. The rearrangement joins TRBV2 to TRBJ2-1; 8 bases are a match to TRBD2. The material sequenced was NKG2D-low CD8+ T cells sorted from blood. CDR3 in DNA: TGTGCCAGCAGGGGACTAGTTTGGGTCTTC. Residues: CASRGLVWVF. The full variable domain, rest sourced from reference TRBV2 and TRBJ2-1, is EPEVTQTPSHQVTQMGQEVILRCVPISNHLYFYWYRQILGQKVEFLVSFYNNEISEKSEIFDDQFSVERPDGSNFTLKIRSTKLEDSAMYFCASRGLVWVFGPGTRLTVL.